This T cell receptor beta chain was obtained from a study of Graves' ophthalmopathy and Graves' hyperthyroidism. RNA transcripts served as template for amplifying TCR beta CDR3 sequences. First-round RT-PCR used HTBI primers; second-round multiplex PCR followed. TCRdb fed the multiplex PCR reads into MiXCR, producing one record per CDR3 protein. The sample holds 740,000 or so distinct CDR3 sequences, roughly 40% seen once. Per germline, CDR1 SGHTA and CDR2 FQGNSA. Deletions cut 1 base from V and 5 bases from J, with 15 bases between. This CDR3 spans 15 amino acids. This clonotype showed up just a few times.

Sequenced sample: peripheral blood. V and J are TRBV7-2 and TRBJ2-7; no definite D call. The sequence was collected from an adult man with Graves' ophthalmopathy. DNA of the CDR3: TGTGCCAGCAGCTTAGTTCCTAGTCGTCCCCACGAGCAGTACTTC. It specifies CASSLVPSRPHEQYF.